The rows below give T cell receptor beta chains drawn from one sample of a study of shared clonotypes between healthy human individuals. The repertoire was sequenced with immunoSEQ multiplex PCR; TCRdb's copy has only in-frame clones and lacks some. The data hold fewer than 2.5 million clones, with roughly 93% observed a single time. The material sequenced was naive CD4+ T cells from PBMCs. These receptors originate from a man between 18 and 35 years old in good health. Some clones in this sample may be carry-over from other donors' samples. The CDR3 runs from the conserved cysteine through the conserved F or W. Fields, in order: V gene, CDR3 length, J gene, CDR3 protein.

v_gene: TRBV4-1
len: 17
j_gene: TRBJ1-3
CDR3aa: CASSQGVQGAPGNTIYF

v_gene: TRBV30
len: 12
j_gene: TRBJ2-1
CDR3aa: CAWSLVRREQFF

v_gene: TRBV19
len: 14
j_gene: TRBJ1-3
CDR3aa: CASSTMTSGNTIYF

v_gene: TRBV30
len: 15
j_gene: TRBJ1-4
CDR3aa: CAWGVGRQPTEKLFF

v_gene: TRBV6-5
len: 11
j_gene: TRBJ1-1
CDR3aa: CAAGGFTEAFF

v_gene: TRBV29-1
len: 16
j_gene: TRBJ2-6
CDR3aa: CSVEWTDLSGANVLTF

v_gene: TRBV2
len: 8
j_gene: TRBJ2-7
CDR3aa: CASIGQYF

v_gene: TRBV29-1
len: 16
j_gene: TRBJ2-7
CDR3aa: CSVEGPRGSSKSEQYF

v_gene: TRBV9
len: 15
j_gene: TRBJ1-1
CDR3aa: CASSVGFSAGTEAFF

v_gene: TRBV6-5
len: 13
j_gene: TRBJ1-3
CDR3aa: CASETGGGNTIYF

v_gene: TRBV19
len: 17
j_gene: TRBJ1-5
CDR3aa: CASSSRRISYSNQPQHF

v_gene: TRBV27
len: 15
j_gene: TRBJ2-7
CDR3aa: CASSLLGAQAYEQYF

v_gene: TRBV6-1
len: 15
j_gene: TRBJ1-5
CDR3aa: CASSDWGVSNQPQHF

v_gene: TRBV19
len: 16
j_gene: TRBJ2-3
CDR3aa: CASSPGGRPNTDTQYF

v_gene: TRBV7-3
len: 13
j_gene: TRBJ1-1
CDR3aa: CASSSYTDTEAFF

v_gene: TRBV6-4
len: 14
j_gene: TRBJ1-5
CDR3aa: CASCYGQSSGPQHF

v_gene: TRBV5-5
len: 15
j_gene: TRBJ1-4
CDR3aa: CASSPRTVSNEKLFF

v_gene: TRBV7-2
len: 16
j_gene: TRBJ1-1
CDR3aa: CASSLGPERPNTEAFF

v_gene: TRBV28
len: 17
j_gene: TRBJ2-2
CDR3aa: CASGLRLDLAGTGELFF

v_gene: TRBV5-5
len: 16
j_gene: TRBJ2-3
CDR3aa: CASSPGTSGSTDTQYF

v_gene: TRBV28
len: 13
j_gene: TRBJ1-2
CDR3aa: CASSLNSNYGYTF

v_gene: TRBV5-1
len: 14
j_gene: TRBJ1-3
CDR3aa: CASSYDTSGNTIYF

v_gene: TRBV25-1
len: 15
j_gene: TRBJ2-3
CDR3aa: CASSEWASGTDTQYF

v_gene: TRBV5-4
len: 15
j_gene: TRBJ2-7
CDR3aa: CASSLDSGGGLEQYF

v_gene: TRBV7-9
len: 15
j_gene: TRBJ1-1
CDR3aa: CASSLGRTEGTEAFF

v_gene: TRBV11-1
len: 13
j_gene: TRBJ1-6
CDR3aa: CASSPGVHSPLHF

v_gene: TRBV7-9
len: 14
j_gene: TRBJ1-4
CDR3aa: CASSFRGSNEKLFF

v_gene: TRBV7-9
len: 13
j_gene: TRBJ2-7
CDR3aa: CASSLGHNYEQYF

v_gene: TRBV5-6
len: 15
j_gene: TRBJ1-3
CDR3aa: CASSWGQGGGNTIYF

v_gene: TRBV29-1
len: 20
j_gene: TRBJ1-1
CDR3aa: CSALCDAEQPNFYGMSEAFF

v_gene: TRBV5-1
len: 16
j_gene: TRBJ2-7
CDR3aa: CASSPSGLAGVVEQYF

v_gene: TRBV7-8
len: 14
j_gene: TRBJ1-5
CDR3aa: CASSFRQGNQPQHF

v_gene: TRBV7-2
len: 12
j_gene: TRBJ2-3
CDR3aa: CASSLFTDTQYF

v_gene: TRBV6-6
len: 15
j_gene: TRBJ2-7
CDR3aa: CASSYSGAVSYEQYF

v_gene: TRBV7-9
len: 14
j_gene: TRBJ2-2
CDR3aa: CASSLGQSTGELFF

v_gene: TRBV10-3
len: 21
j_gene: TRBJ2-3
CDR3aa: CAISDPPGLAGGPLSTDTQYF

v_gene: TRBV7-8
len: 13
j_gene: TRBJ2-2
CDR3aa: CASSLTVAGELFF

v_gene: TRBV9
len: 14
j_gene: TRBJ1-4
CDR3aa: CASSVGGFNEKLFF

v_gene: TRBV9
len: 15
j_gene: TRBJ1-1
CDR3aa: CASSVTGAPNTEAFF

v_gene: TRBV5-4
len: 15
j_gene: TRBJ2-3
CDR3aa: CASSLGPGSADTQYF

v_gene: TRBV2
len: 17
j_gene: TRBJ2-5
CDR3aa: CASSVLAGGPRGETQYF

v_gene: TRBV30
len: 12
j_gene: TRBJ1-5
CDR3aa: CAWHRVDQPQHF

v_gene: TRBV9
len: 15
j_gene: TRBJ2-3
CDR3aa: CASSLIGQITDTQYF

v_gene: TRBV9
len: 14
j_gene: TRBJ2-2
CDR3aa: CASSVGFNTGELFF

v_gene: TRBV11-2
len: 14
j_gene: TRBJ1-2
CDR3aa: CASSSTLPTYGYTF

v_gene: TRBV28
len: 12
j_gene: TRBJ2-5
CDR3aa: CASSAGDGEQYF

v_gene: TRBV19
len: 15
j_gene: TRBJ2-3
CDR3aa: CASSIAHGDTDTQYF

v_gene: TRBV28
len: 15
j_gene: TRBJ2-7
CDR3aa: CASSSRQITGVRSGF

v_gene: TRBV6-5
len: 14
j_gene: TRBJ1-2
CDR3aa: CASSYGRPGYGYTF

v_gene: TRBV7-9
len: 13
j_gene: TRBJ2-2
CDR3aa: CASVQNSGTELFF

v_gene: TRBV7-3
len: 15
j_gene: TRBJ2-1
CDR3aa: CASSFTSGTYNEQFF

v_gene: TRBV5-1
len: 16
j_gene: TRBJ2-3
CDR3aa: CASSLDSRQITDTQYF

v_gene: TRBV6-5
len: 13
j_gene: TRBJ1-5
CDR3aa: CASRRVAGLPQHF

v_gene: TRBV23-1
len: 16
j_gene: TRBJ2-7
CDR3aa: CASRLVGQGNTYEQYF

v_gene: TRBV6-1
len: 14
j_gene: TRBJ2-1
CDR3aa: CASKAGGGGHEQFF